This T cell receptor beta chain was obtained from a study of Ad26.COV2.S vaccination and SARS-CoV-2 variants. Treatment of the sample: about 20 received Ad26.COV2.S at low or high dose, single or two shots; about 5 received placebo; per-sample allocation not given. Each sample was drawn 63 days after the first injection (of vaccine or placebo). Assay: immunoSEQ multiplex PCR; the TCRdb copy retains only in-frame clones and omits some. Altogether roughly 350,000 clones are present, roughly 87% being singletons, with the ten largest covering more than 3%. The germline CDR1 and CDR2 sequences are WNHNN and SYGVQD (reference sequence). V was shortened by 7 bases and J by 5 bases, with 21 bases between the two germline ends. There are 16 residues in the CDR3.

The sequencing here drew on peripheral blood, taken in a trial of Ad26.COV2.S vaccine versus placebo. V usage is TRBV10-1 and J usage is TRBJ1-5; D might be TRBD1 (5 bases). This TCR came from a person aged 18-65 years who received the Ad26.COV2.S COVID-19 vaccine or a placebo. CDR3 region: CASTGNDRDGYQPQHF. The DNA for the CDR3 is TGCGCCAGCACCGGAAATGATCGGGACGGATATCAGCCCCAGCATTTT.